The 25 T cell receptor beta chains given below trace back to one sample, sequenced in a study of regulatory T cells in long-lasting Graves disease. Libraries of TCR beta came from iRepertoire HTBI primers plus Arm-PCR of CDR3 regions. TCRdb reanalysed the multiplex PCR reads using MiXCR and keeps one entry per CDR3 protein. This table has around 460,000 distinct CDR3 sequences, less than 25% appearing once. As for time point: persistent/refractory GD, antithyroid drugs over 5 years with positive TRAb. Following extraction of RNA from PBMCs, that RNA was used to make the TCR library. This specimen consisted of peripheral blood mononuclear cells (PBMCs), obtained when the disease was refractory, from a patient treated with antithyroid drugs. These receptors were collected from a female donor with Graves disease.

This clonotype was observed at least ten times. The chain uses TRBV11-3 and TRBJ2-5; TRBD2 matches at 7 bases. The CDR3 contains 14 residues. J was trimmed by 3 bases and V by 2 bases; bases with no gene match: 3. CDR1 and CDR2 from the germline V gene are SGHNT and YENEEA. CDR3 bases: TGTGCCAGCAGCTTATGGGGGGGAGAAGAGACCCAGTACTTC. It translates to CASSLWGGEETQYF. Full variable domain (missing parts from reference TRBV11-3 and TRBJ2-5): EAGVVQSPRYKIIEKKQPVAFWCNPISGHNTLYWYLQNLGQGPELLIRYENEEAVDDSQLPKDRFSAERLKGVDSTLKIQPAELGDSAVYLCASSLWGGEETQYFGPGTRLLVL.

The CDR3 DNA reads as TGTGCCAGCAGCTTAGAGATAGTGGGGAACACCGGGGAGCTGTTTTTT. As protein: CASSLEIVGNTGELFF. This sequence joins TRBV11-2 and TRBJ2-2; D not resolved. Trimming pared 0 bases from V and 1 base from J, leaving 9 bases between. The CDR3 is made up of 16 amino acids. Germline assignment: CDR1 SGHAT and CDR2 FQNNGV. The full variable domain, completed using reference TRBV11-2 and TRBJ2-2, is EAGVAQSPRYKIIEKRQSVAFWCNPISGHATLYWYQQILGQGPKLLIQFQNNGVVDDSQLPKDRFSAERLKGVDSTLKIQPAKLEDSAVYLCASSLEIVGNTGELFFGEGSRLTVL.

The chain carries TRBV30 and TRBJ2-5; 9 bases align to TRBD2. CDR1 is GTSNPN, CDR2 SVGIG, per germline (reference sequence). The CDR3 loop spans 15 amino acids. V dropped 0 bases and J dropped 9; count of bases not matched to a gene: 11. The CDR3 spells CAWSVSGGRLTAQYF. For the CDR3, the DNA is TGTGCCTGGAGTGTAAGCGGGGGGCGGTTAACGGCCCAGTACTTC.

This clonotype was detected many times. The chain has TRBV2 and TRBJ1-1; a possible D gene is TRBD1 (6 bases). The CDR3 is made up of 14 amino acids. The V end lost 7 bases, the J end lost 4 bases, and 16 bases lay between the germline ends. Germline assignment: CDR1 SNHLY and CDR2 FYNNEI. The CDR3 DNA follows: TGTGCCAGCAAATCGAGGGGGGATGGCACTGAAGCTTTCTTT. Protein: CASKSRGDGTEAFF.

This clonotype was seen only a few times. A much larger clone differs by one base, so this may be a read error. Given the absence of the conserved phenylalanine or tryptophan at the CDR3 end, a read error is likely. The V call is TRBV6-1, the J call TRBJ1-2; D remains unclear. Germline V gives CDR1 MNHNS, CDR2 SASEGT. V lost 6 bases, J lost 7 bases, and 12 bases lay in between. The CDR3 length is 12 residues. This CDR3 reads CASRDGLAGYTS. The CDR3 region has the DNA TGTGCCAGCAGGGACGGACTGGCTGGCTACACCTCC.

This clonotype was detected ten times or more. J is TRBJ1-5 and V is TRBV28; the D is unclear. The germline gives CDR1 MDHEN, CDR2 SYDVKM. V was trimmed by 4 bases and J by 6 bases, leaving 22 bases between them. The CDR3 length is 17 residues. The CDR3 DNA reads as TGTGCCAGCAGTTATGGGCCCCGGGAGGTAGACGGTCAGCCCCAGCATTTT. This sequence encodes CASSYGPREVDGQPQHF.

Of note for this clonotype: With a much larger clone just one base away, this may be a read error. The chain uses TRBV7-9 and TRBJ1-1; D unresolved. The germline gives CDR1 SEHNR, CDR2 FQNEAQ (reference sequence). This CDR3 has 14 amino acids. Between the trimmed V and J ends, which lost 6 bases and 1 base, there was a span of 12 bases. As DNA, the CDR3 is TGTGCCAGCAGACGCGGAGAGCCGAACACTGAAGCTTTCTTT. Its translation is CASRRGEPNTEAFF.

This clonotype was observed many times. The chain combines TRBV28 with TRBJ2-7, with 8 bases lining up with TRBD1. This CDR3 contains 13 residues. The V gene end was trimmed by 4 bases and the J gene end by 7 bases; junction bases not matched to a gene: 6. The V gene's germline CDR1 is MDHEN and CDR2 SYDVKM. The CDR3 DNA reads TGTGCCAGCAGTTCGACAGGGGCAAAAGAGCAGTACTTC. As protein: CASSSTGAKEQYF.

The J gene is TRBJ2-1, the V gene TRBV7-2; the D is unclear. The V end was cut by 3 bases, the J end by 4 bases, with 10 bases between. Germline V gene data show CDR1 as SGHTA and CDR2 as FQGNSA. There are 14 residues in the CDR3. CDR3 region: CASSLWPGYNEQFF. The DNA for the CDR3 is TGTGCCAGCAGCTTGTGGCCTGGGTACAATGAGCAGTTCTTC. Based on the CDR3 plus reference TRBV7-2 and TRBJ2-1, the full variable domain is GAGVSQSPSNKVTEKGKDVELRCDPISGHTALYWYRQSLGQGLEFLIYFQGNSAPDKSGLPSDRFSAERTGGSVSTLTIQRTQQEDSAVYLCASSLWPGYNEQFFGPGTRLTVL.

The chain has TRBV12-5 and TRBJ1-5; tentative D call: TRBD1 (6 bases). Germline V gene sequence: CDR1 LGHNT, CDR2 FRNRAP. This CDR3 is 19 amino acids long. V was cut by 2 bases and J by 0 bases, with 20 bases left in between. This CDR3 reads CASGLLRDLQGYSNQPQHF. The CDR3 nucleotides are TGTGCTAGTGGTTTGTTACGAGATCTACAGGGATATAGCAATCAGCCCCAGCATTTT.

This clonotype appeared a few times. The J gene is TRBJ2-3, the V gene TRBV10-3; the D is unclear. From germline, CDR1 is ENHRY and CDR2 SYGVKD. This CDR3 has 15 amino acids. The V and J ends lost 0 bases and 4 bases respectively, with 11 bases between them. As DNA, the CDR3 is TGTGCCATCAGTGAGTCTCTGGGTTGGGCAGATACGCAGTATTTT. Protein product: CAISESLGWADTQYF.

J is TRBJ2-7 and V is TRBV5-8; TRBD1 is a possible D gene (6 bases). Germline loops: CDR1 SGHTS, CDR2 YDEGEE. Trimming removed 2 bases from V and 5 bases from J, with 14 bases in between. This CDR3 is 14 amino acids long. CDR3 in DNA: TGTGCCAGCAGCTTTTCAGGGGAGTTCCACGAGCAGTACTTC. As protein: CASSFSGEFHEQYF.

This chain uses TRBV5-4 with TRBJ1-1; 7 bases match TRBD1. V lost 0 bases, J lost 3 bases, and 5 bases stayed unmatched. The CDR3 spans 15 residues. Germline CDR1 and CDR2: SGHNT and YYREEE (reference sequence). CDR3 residues: CASSLGGQTYTEAFF. The CDR3 DNA follows: TGTGCCAGCAGCTTGGGGGGACAGACCTACACTGAAGCTTTCTTT.

Ten or more counts support this clonotype. This chain connects TRBV2 to TRBJ2-3; D unclear. Germline V gives CDR1 SNHLY, CDR2 FYNNEI. This CDR3 is built from 12 residues. The germline V and J ends were trimmed by 4 bases and 3 bases, with 5 bases remaining between them. The CDR3 region is CASSVGTDTQYF. CDR3 coding DNA: TGTGCCAGCAGTGTCGGAACAGATACGCAGTATTTT.

The genes are TRBV12-3 or TRBV12-4 and TRBJ1-3, with D unresolved. The ends were cut back, 3 bases at V and 3 bases at J, with 6 bases in the middle. The CDR3 sequence is 13 residues long. The CDR3 DNA is TGTGCCAGCAGTTTTCAGAATGGAAACACCATATATTTT. Its translation: CASSFQNGNTIYF.

The rearrangement uses TRBV19 and TRBJ1-5, with D possibly being TRBD1 (5 bases). The germline V and J ends were trimmed by 5 bases and 4 bases, with 12 bases remaining between them. The V gene's germline CDR1 is LNHDA and CDR2 SQIVND (reference sequence). The CDR3 has 14 residues. CDR3: CASSAPWGNQPQHF. CDR3 DNA sequence: TGTGCCAGTAGTGCTCCATGGGGGAATCAGCCCCAGCATTTT.

In the case of this clonotype: This likely comes from a read error, as the CDR3 has no conserved phenylalanine or tryptophan at its end. The gene calls are TRBV9 and TRBJ1-1, with D unresolved. Germline V lookup: CDR1 SGDLS, CDR2 YYNGEE. The CDR3 consists of 14 residues. V shed 1 base and J shed 0 bases, with 7 bases lying between them. The CDR3 spells CASSVSALNTEAFL. CDR3 coding DNA: TGTGCCAGCAGCGTATCCGCTTTGAACACTGAAGCTTTCCTT.

The CDR3 spells CASSLEAWGNYNSPLHF. The CDR3 DNA reads TGTGCCAGCAGCTTGGAAGCTTGGGGGAACTATAATTCACCCCTCCACTTT. The chain recombines TRBV5-6 with TRBJ1-6; D might be TRBD1 (5 bases). CDR3 length: 17 amino acids. V lost 0 bases, J lost 3 bases, and 13 bases lay in between. Germline CDR1 reads SGHDT; CDR2 reads YYEEEE.

The chain links TRBV27 to TRBJ2-2; D may correspond to TRBD1 or TRBD2 (5 bases each). The CDR3 has 16 amino acids. CDR1 and CDR2 (germline): MNHEY, SMNVEV (reference sequence). The V and J ends lost 9 bases and 0 bases respectively, with 17 bases between them. In DNA form, the CDR3 reads TGTGCCAGTCTCTTCTCGTGGGGGTCGAACACCGGGGAGCTGTTTTTT. Translated, it gives CASLFSWGSNTGELFF.

As concerns this clonotype: This could be a read error, since a much larger clone is one nucleotide away. The rearrangement joins TRBV7-8 to TRBJ1-4; perhaps TRBD1 as D (5 bases). This CDR3 is built from 17 residues. CDR1 SGHVS and CDR2 FQNEAQ come from the germline V gene. Between the trimmed V and J ends, which lost 5 bases and 8 bases, there was a span of 24 bases. CDR3 DNA sequence: TGTGCCAGCAGCCCCGAGGAGGGGTTGGGAATAAAGGAAAAACTGTTTTTT. This codes for CASSPEEGLGIKEKLFF. Combining the CDR3 with reference TRBV7-8 and TRBJ1-4 gives the whole variable domain GAGVSQSPRYKVAKRGQDVALRCDPISGHVSLFWYQQALGQGPEFLTYFQNEAQLDKSGLPSDRFFAERPEGSVSTLKIQRTQQEDSAVYLCASSPEEGLGIKEKLFFGSGTQLSVL.

The rearrangement links TRBV30 to TRBJ2-2; D is unclear. V dropped 3 bases and J dropped 5 bases, with 19 bases sitting between them. The CDR3 runs 16 residues. The V gene's germline CDR1 is GTSNPN and CDR2 SVGIG (reference sequence). The CDR3 loop is CAWRVWTLSGTGELFF. CDR3 nucleotides: TGTGCCTGGAGGGTCTGGACCTTGAGTGGAACCGGGGAGCTGTTTTTT.

This clonotype was counted at least ten times. This chain uses TRBV28 with TRBJ2-7; possibly TRBD2 for D (5 bases). The CDR3 contains 14 residues. Germline V gene data show CDR1 as MDHEN and CDR2 as SYDVKM. Trimming shortened V by 5 bases and J by 3 bases, and 14 bases separated the two germline ends. Here the CDR3 DNA reads TGTGCCAGCAGTCTACCCCGAGGAGGCTACGAGCAGTACTTC. It encodes CASSLPRGGYEQYF.

This clonotype was detected ten times or more. The chain has TRBV19 and TRBJ2-7; D is unclear. Trimming shortened V by 1 base and J by 5 bases, and 9 bases separated the two germline ends. The germline CDR1 and CDR2 sequences are LNHDA and SQIVND (reference sequence). The length of the CDR3 is 13 residues. The CDR3 nucleotides are TGTGCCAGTAGTATAGCCAGGAACAACGAGCAGTACTTC. Amino acid sequence: CASSIARNNEQYF.

At least ten counts were recorded for this clonotype. The V gene is TRBV29-1, the J gene TRBJ2-6; D may correspond to TRBD1 or TRBD2 (5 bases each). The CDR3 totals 17 residues. Germline CDR1 is SQVTM and CDR2 is ANQGSEA. V was pared by 7 bases and J by 0 bases, with 19 bases between. CDR3 residues: CSASRVAPLSGANVLTF. The CDR3 DNA is TGCAGCGCTAGCAGGGTGGCCCCTCTCTCTGGGGCCAACGTCCTGACTTTC.

This clonotype showed up many times. V usage is TRBV7-8 and J usage is TRBJ1-5; D is undetermined. Germline CDR1 is SGHVS and CDR2 is FQNEAQ. This CDR3 comprises 15 residues. V was pared by 5 bases and J by 2 bases, with 13 bases between. The CDR3, as DNA: TGTGCCAGCAGCACCTCGAGGGAGGGCAATCAGCCCCAGCATTTT. Translation: CASSTSREGNQPQHF.